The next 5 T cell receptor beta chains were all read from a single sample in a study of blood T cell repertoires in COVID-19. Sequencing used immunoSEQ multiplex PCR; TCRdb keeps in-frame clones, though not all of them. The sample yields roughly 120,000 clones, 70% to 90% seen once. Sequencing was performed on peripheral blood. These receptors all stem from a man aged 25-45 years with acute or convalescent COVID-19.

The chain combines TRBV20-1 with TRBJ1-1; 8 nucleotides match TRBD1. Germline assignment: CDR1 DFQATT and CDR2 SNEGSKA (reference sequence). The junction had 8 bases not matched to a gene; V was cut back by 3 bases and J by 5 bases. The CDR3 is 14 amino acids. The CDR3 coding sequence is TGCAGTGCTAGTATAGGACAGGGATTGACTGAAGCTTTCTTT. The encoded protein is CSASIGQGLTEAFF.

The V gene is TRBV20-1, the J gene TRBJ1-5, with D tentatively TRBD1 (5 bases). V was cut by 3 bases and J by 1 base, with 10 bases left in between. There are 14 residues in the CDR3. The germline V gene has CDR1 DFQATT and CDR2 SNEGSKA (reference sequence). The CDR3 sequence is CSASRGGSNQPQHF. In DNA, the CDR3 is TGCAGTGCTAGTAGGGGAGGGAGCAATCAGCCCCAGCATTTT.

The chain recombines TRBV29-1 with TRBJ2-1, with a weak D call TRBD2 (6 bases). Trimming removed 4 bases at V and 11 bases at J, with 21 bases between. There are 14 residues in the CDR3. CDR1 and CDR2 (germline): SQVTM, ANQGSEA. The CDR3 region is CSVAGGTYIRQQFF. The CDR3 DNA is TGCAGCGTTGCAGGAGGGACCTACATTCGTCAGCAGTTCTTC.

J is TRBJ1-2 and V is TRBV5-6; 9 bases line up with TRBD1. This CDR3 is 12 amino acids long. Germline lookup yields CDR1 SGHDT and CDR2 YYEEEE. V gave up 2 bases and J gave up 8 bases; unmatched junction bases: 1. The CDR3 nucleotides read TGTGCCAGCAGCTTAGGGACAGGGGGCTACACCTTC. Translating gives CASSLGTGGYTF.

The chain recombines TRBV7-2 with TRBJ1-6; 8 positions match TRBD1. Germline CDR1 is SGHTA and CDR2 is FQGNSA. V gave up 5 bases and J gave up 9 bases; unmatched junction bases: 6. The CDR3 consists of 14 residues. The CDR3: CASSRDRNISPLHF. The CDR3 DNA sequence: TGTGCCAGCAGCCGGGACAGGAACATTTCACCCCTCCACTTT.